This record covers a single TCR beta chain. Its antigen is not identified. This sample was included in a study of T cell repertoires in cytomegalovirus infection. Turning to the study itself: Well-studied HLA-B-restricted epitopes and recently identified HLA-C-restricted epitopes of CMV were both used in the study. Both CMV infection and a matching HLA type were indicated by public TCR beta signatures.

Germline loops: CDR1 LNHDA, CDR2 SQIVND (reference sequence). V was pared by 5 bases and J by 5 bases, with 3 bases of the junction left unmatched. The CDR3 consists of 14 residues. TCRdb independently ran MiXCR on the reads; one entry per CDR3 protein. This table holds more than 300,000 distinct CDR3 sequences, roughly 36% found once. This clonotype originated in a human donor in good health (CMV status not recorded). Some clones in this sample may be carry-over from other donors' samples. The chain recombines TRBV19 with TRBJ2-1, with 10 bases lining up with TRBD2. The sample in question was cultured PBMCs, obtained from culture after CMV antigen stimulation. The CDR3 DNA follows: TGTGCCAGTAGTTACCTAGCGGGAGACAATGAGCAGTTCTTC. It encodes CASSYLAGDNEQFF.